What follows describes a single TCR beta chain. This sample is drawn from a study of blood T cell repertoires in COVID-19. As for the study in general: Collection of acute and convalescent COVID-19 samples took place in the United States, Italy and Spain. From T cells, B-cell-depleted T cells, or PBMCs came the material, which was cDNA or gDNA.

In the study's own analysis: Estimation of nucleated cell counts relied on the amplification of reference gene primers. Generated by immunoSEQ multiplex PCR, the TCRdb table keeps only in-frame clones and is missing some. V and J calls and clone size are copied from that table; D and trimming were computed from the DNA. The table includes about 120,000 clones, roughly 79% detected once. Deletions cut 10 bases from V and 8 bases from J, with 26 bases between. The CDR3 is made up of 15 amino acids. Germline values: CDR1 ENHRY, CDR2 SYGVKD. The specimen sequenced was peripheral blood. This receptor was taken from a human donor in a cohort sampled during active COVID-19. The chain recombines TRBV10-3 with TRBJ1-2, with a weak D call TRBD1 (5 bases). The CDR3 region is CAKTGVGRQSKGYTF. CDR3 coding DNA: TGTGCCAAAACGGGGGTGGGGAGACAGTCTAAGGGCTACACCTTC.